This entry describes one TCR beta chain. This record comes from a study of beta chain features in type 1 diabetes. The overall study: Regarding age, gender and cell yields, patients proved similar to healthy donors.

V dropped 5 bases and J dropped 1 base, with 13 bases sitting between them. The germline CDR1 and CDR2 sequences are SGHDT and YYEEEE. This CDR3 has 14 residues. Expressed TCRB transcripts were sequenced, since all the RNA that had been isolated was reverse transcribed. Repertoires were generated with immunoSEQ multiplex PCR, while TCRdb's copy carries only in-frame clones and drops some. The table has 680,000 or so clones, about 14% seen once. The specimen was naive CD4+ T cells from blood. The chain joins TRBV5-6 to TRBJ2-7, with D maybe TRBD1 (5 bases). The source is a young man in good health. The CDR3 protein is CASRDRGASYEQYF. Written as DNA, the CDR3 is TGTGCCAGCAGGGACCGTGGGGCATCCTACGAGCAGTACTTC.